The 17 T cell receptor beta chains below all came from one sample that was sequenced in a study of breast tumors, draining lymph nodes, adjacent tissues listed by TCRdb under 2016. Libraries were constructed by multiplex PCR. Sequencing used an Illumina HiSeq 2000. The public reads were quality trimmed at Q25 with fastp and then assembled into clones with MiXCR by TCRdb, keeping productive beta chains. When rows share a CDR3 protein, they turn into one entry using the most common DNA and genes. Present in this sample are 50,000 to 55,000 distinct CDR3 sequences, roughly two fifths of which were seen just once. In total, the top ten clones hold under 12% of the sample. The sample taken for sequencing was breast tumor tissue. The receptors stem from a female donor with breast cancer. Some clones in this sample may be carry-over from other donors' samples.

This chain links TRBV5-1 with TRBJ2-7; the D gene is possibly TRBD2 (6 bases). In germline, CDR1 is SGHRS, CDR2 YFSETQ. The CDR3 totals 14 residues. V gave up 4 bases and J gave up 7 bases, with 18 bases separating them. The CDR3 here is CASSLVGGRGEQYF. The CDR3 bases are TGCGCCAGCAGCCTGGTTGGGGGGAGAGGTGAGCAGTACTTC.

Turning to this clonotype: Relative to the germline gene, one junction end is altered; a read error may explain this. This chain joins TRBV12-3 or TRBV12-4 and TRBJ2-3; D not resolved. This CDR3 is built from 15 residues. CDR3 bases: TGTGCCAGCAGTCACCCCTCGGGTACCACAGTTACGCAGTATTTT. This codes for CASSHPSGTTVTQYF.

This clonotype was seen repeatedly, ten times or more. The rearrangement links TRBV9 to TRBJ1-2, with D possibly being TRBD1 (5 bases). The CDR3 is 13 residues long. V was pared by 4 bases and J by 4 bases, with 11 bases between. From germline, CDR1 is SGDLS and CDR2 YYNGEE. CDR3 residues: CASSPQDLYGYTF. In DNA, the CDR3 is TGTGCCAGCAGCCCACAGGATCTCTATGGCTACACCTTC.

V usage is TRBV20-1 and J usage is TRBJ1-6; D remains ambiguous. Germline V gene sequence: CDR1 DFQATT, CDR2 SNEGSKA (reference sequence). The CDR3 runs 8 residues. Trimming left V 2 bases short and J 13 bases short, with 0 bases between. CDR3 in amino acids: CSARPLHF. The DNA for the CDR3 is TGCAGTGCTAGACCCCTCCACTTT.

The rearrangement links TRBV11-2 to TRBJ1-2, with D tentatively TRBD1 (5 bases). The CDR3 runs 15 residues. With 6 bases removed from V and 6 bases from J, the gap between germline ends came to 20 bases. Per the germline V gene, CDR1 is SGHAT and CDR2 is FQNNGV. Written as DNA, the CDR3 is TGTGCCAGCAGTAGAGGAGGCAGGGCGTACGATGGCTACACCTTC. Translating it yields CASSRGGRAYDGYTF.

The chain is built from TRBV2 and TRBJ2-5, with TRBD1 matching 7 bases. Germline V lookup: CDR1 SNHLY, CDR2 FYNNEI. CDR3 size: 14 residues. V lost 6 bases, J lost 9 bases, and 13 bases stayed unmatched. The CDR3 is CASRPTGESQPQYF. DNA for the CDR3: TGTGCCAGCAGACCTACAGGGGAATCTCAGCCCCAGTACTTC.

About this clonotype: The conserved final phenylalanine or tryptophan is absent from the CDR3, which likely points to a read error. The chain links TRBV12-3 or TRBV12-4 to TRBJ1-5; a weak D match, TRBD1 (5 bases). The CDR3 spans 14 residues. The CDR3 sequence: CVSSLGGSNQPQHS. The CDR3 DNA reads TGTGTCAGCAGTTTGGGGGGATCCAATCAGCCCCAGCATTCT.

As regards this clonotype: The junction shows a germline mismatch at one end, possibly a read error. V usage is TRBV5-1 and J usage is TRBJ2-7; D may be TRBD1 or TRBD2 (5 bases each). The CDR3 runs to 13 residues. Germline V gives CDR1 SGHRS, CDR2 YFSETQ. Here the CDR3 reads CASSLGVRDERYF. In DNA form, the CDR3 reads TGCGCCAGCAGCTTGGGAGTCAGGGACGAGCGGTACTTC.

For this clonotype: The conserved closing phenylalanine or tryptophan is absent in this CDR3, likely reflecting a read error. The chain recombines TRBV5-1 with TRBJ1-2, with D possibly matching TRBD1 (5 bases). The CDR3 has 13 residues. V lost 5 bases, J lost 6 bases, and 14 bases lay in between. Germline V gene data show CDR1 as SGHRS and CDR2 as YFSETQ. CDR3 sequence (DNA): TGCGCCAGCAGAAGGGACGGGAGCCATGGCTACACCCTC. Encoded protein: CASRRDGSHGYTL.

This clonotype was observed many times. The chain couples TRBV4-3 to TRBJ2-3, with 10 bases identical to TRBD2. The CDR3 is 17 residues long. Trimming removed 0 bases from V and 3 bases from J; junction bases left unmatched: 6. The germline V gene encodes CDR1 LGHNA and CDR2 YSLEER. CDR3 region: CASSQDAAGGRTDTQYF. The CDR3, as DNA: TGCGCCAGCAGCCAAGATGCAGCGGGAGGGCGGACAGATACGCAGTATTTT.

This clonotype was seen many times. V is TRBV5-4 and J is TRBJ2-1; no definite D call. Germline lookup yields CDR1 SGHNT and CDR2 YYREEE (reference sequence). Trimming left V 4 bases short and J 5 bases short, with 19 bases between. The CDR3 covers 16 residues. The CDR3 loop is CASSPLAPTFDNEQFF. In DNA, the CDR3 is TGTGCCAGCAGCCCCCTGGCCCCAACCTTTGACAATGAGCAGTTCTTC.

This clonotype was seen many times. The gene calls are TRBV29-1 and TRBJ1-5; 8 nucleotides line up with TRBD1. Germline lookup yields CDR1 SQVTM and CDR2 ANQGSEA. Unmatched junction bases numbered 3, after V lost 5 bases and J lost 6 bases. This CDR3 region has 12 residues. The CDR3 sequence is CSVRQGSQPQHF. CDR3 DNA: TGCAGCGTTAGACAGGGGAGTCAGCCCCAGCATTTT.

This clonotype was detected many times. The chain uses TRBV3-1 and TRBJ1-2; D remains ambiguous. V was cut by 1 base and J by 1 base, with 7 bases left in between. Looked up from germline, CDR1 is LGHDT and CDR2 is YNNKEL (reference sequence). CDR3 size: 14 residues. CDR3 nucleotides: TGTGCCAGCAGCCAAGCTGGAAATAACTATGGCTACACCTTC. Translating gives CASSQAGNNYGYTF.

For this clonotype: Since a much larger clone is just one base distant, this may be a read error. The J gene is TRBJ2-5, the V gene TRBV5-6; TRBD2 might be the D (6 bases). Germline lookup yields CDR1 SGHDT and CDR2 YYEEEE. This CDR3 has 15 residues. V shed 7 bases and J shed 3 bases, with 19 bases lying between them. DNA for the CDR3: TGTGCCAGCGGCAAAACCACAGCGGGTAAAGAGACCCAGTACTTC. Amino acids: CASGKTTAGKETQYF.

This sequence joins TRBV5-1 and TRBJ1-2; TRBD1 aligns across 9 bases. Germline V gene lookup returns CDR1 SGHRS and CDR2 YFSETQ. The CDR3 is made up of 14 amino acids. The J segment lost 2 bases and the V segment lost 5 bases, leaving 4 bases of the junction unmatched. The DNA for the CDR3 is TGCGCCAGCAGGGAGGGGACAGGGAACTATGGCTACACCTTC. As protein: CASREGTGNYGYTF.

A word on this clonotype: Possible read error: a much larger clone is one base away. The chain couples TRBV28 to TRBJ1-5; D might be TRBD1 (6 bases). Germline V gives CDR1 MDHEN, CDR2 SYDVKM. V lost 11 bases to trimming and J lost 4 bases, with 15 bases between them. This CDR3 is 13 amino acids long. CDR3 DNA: TGTGCCTGCACCACGGGGGCAAATCAGCCCCAGCATTTT. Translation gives CACTTGANQPQHF.

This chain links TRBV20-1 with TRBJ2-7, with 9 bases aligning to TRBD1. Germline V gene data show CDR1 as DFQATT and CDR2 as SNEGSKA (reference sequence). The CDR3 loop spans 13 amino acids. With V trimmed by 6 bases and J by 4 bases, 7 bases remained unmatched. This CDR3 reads CSAKGQGGYEQYF. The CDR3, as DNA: TGCAGTGCCAAGGGACAGGGAGGTTACGAGCAGTACTTC.